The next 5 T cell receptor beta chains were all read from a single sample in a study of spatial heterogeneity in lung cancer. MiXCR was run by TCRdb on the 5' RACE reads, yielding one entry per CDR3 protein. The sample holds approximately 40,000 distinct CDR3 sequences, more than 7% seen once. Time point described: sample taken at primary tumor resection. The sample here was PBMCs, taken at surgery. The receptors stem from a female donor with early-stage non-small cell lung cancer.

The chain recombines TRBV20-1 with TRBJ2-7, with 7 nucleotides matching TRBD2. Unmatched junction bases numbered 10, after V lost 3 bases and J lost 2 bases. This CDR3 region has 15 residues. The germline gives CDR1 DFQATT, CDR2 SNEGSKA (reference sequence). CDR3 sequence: CSAREGAGNTYEQYF. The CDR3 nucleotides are TGCAGTGCTAGGGAAGGAGCGGGGAATACCTACGAGCAGTACTTC.

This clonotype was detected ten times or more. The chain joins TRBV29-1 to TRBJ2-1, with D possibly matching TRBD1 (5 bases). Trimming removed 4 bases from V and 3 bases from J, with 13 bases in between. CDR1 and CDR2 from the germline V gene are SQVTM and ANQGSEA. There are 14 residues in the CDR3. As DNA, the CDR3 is TGCAGCGTTGCTCCTCTAGGGGACTACAATGAGCAGTTCTTC. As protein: CSVAPLGDYNEQFF.

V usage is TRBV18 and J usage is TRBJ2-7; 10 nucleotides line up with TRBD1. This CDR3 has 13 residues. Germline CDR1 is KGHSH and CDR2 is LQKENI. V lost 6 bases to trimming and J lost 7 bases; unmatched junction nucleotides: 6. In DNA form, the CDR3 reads TGTGCCAGCTCCCAACTGGACAGGGGGGAGCAGTACTTC. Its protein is CASSQLDRGEQYF.

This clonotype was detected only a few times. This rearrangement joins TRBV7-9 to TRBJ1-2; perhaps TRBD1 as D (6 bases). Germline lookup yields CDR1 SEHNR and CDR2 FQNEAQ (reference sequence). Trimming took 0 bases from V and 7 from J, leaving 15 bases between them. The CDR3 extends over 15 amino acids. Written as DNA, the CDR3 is TGTGCCAGCAGCTTAGCTCGGCAGGGGACGGGTGGCTACACCTTC. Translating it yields CASSLARQGTGGYTF.

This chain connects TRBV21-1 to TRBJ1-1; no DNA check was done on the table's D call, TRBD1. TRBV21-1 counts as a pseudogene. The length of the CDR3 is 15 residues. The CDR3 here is CASSKSRDRSTEAFF. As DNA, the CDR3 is TGTGCCAGCAGCAAAAGCCGGGACAGGAGCACTGAAGCTTTCTTT.